Presented here are 15 T cell receptor beta chains from one specimen sequenced in a study of human T cells and chemical hapten exposure. Regarding time point: healthy volunteer bleed at 6 weeks. Sequencing started from total RNA isolated from unfractionated whole blood. From the RACE reads, TCRdb called clonotypes with MiXCR, one entry per CDR3 protein. The sample yields some 77,000 distinct CDR3 sequences, approximately 8.6% seen once. Sequencing input: whole blood. The receptors here all came from a female donor in good health. Some clones in this sample may be carry-over from other donors' samples.

The V call is TRBV27, the J call TRBJ2-7; D might be TRBD1 (6 bases). The CDR3 spans 15 residues. Trimming left V 5 bases short and J 3 bases short, with 17 bases between. Germline CDR1 and CDR2: MNHEY and SMNVEV (reference sequence). This chain's CDR3 is CASSLYPGVGYEQYF. The CDR3 DNA is TGTGCCAGCAGTCTTTACCCAGGGGTAGGCTACGAGCAGTACTTC.

This clonotype turned up a few times. The chain links TRBV14 to TRBJ1-1; the D is unclear. There are 13 residues in the CDR3. CDR1 is SGHDN and CDR2 is FVKESK in the germline V gene. Trimming took off 1 base at V and 6 bases at J, with 9 bases between the two ends. The CDR3 is CASSQVMDSEAFF. Written as DNA, the CDR3 is TGTGCCAGCAGCCAAGTTATGGATTCTGAAGCTTTCTTT. Together with reference TRBV14 and TRBJ1-1, the CDR3 gives the full variable domain: EAGVTQFPSHSVIEKGQTVTLRCDPISGHDNLYWYRRVMGKEIKFLLHFVKESKQDESGMPNNRFLAERTGGTYSTLKVQPAELEDSGVYFCASSQVMDSEAFFGQGTRLTVV.

This clonotype was counted only a few times. The chain carries TRBV12-3 or TRBV12-4 and TRBJ2-1, with a weak D call TRBD2 (6 bases). V was pared by 3 bases and J by 9 bases, with 18 bases between. CDR3 length equals 15 residues. CDR3: CASSFGRRGATEQFF. CDR3 coding DNA: TGTGCCAGCAGTTTTGGGCGGCGGGGTGCGACTGAGCAGTTCTTC.

This clonotype has only a few counts. The chain employs TRBV5-8 and TRBJ1-1; D is unclear. CDR1 SGHTS and CDR2 YDEGEE come from the germline V gene. The length of the CDR3 is 14 residues. V was clipped by 0 bases and J by 1 base, with 7 bases between them. The CDR3 DNA reads as TGTGCCAGCAGCTTGGGGCCAGCGAACACTGAAGCTTTCTTT. Translated, it gives CASSLGPANTEAFF.

The J gene is TRBJ2-3, the V gene TRBV15; D may be TRBD2 (5 bases). Germline V CDR1 and CDR2: LNHNV, YYDKDF (reference sequence). The V end lost 4 bases, the J end lost 2 bases, and 16 bases lay between the germline ends. This CDR3 is 16 amino acids long. The CDR3 DNA reads TGTGCCACCAGCAACGAGGCTAGCCCCCACACAGATACGCAGTATTTT. It encodes CATSNEASPHTDTQYF.

This clonotype has a count of ten or more. The CDR3 spells CASGTIQETQYF. The CDR3 region has the DNA TGCGCCAGCGGAACTATCCAAGAGACCCAGTACTTC. The genes are TRBV4-1 and TRBJ2-5; no firm D call. The germline V gene encodes CDR1 MGHRA and CDR2 YSYEKL. The V and J ends lost 8 bases and 1 base respectively, with 8 bases between them. CDR3 length equals 12 residues.

This clonotype was seen ten or more times. One end of the junction varies from germline; a read error may be responsible. The chain carries TRBV18 and TRBJ1-1, with unresolved D. CDR1 is KGHSH, CDR2 LQKENI, per germline. The CDR3 is 14 amino acids. The CDR3 DNA is TGTGCCAGCTCGCCACCGACTCCGGTCACTGAAGCTTTCTTT. Amino acids: CASSPPTPVTEAFF.

With respect to this clonotype: This may be a read error: a much more frequent sequence differs by one nucleotide. The chain recombines TRBV25-1 with TRBJ2-7; 7 nucleotides align to TRBD1. CDR3 length equals 12 residues. Per germline, CDR1 MGHDK and CDR2 SYGVNS. This CDR3 reads CASSVDWGTAPF. The CDR3 DNA follows: TGTGCCAGCAGTGTTGACTGGGGGACAGCTCCCTTC.

This clonotype was observed at least ten times. CDR3 sequence: CASREDTVININTEAFF. The DNA of the CDR3 is TGTGCCAGCAGGGAGGATACAGTGATTAATATTAACACTGAAGCTTTCTTT. V is TRBV12-3 or TRBV12-4 and J is TRBJ1-1, with unresolved D. V was cut by 6 bases and J by 2 bases, with 22 bases left in between. The CDR3 runs to 17 residues.

In this sample, this clonotype turned up many times. The rearrangement joins TRBV4-2 to TRBJ1-3; D call uncertain. Trimming stripped 0 bases from V and 0 bases from J, with 6 bases between. Germline values: CDR1 LGHNA, CDR2 YNFKEQ. CDR3 length: 15 amino acids. The CDR3 DNA sequence: TGTGCCAGCAGCCAAGAAGAGAGCTCTGGAAACACCATATATTTT. Protein: CASSQEESSGNTIYF.

Ten or more counts support this clonotype. V usage is TRBV25-1 and J usage is TRBJ2-7, with no clear D. Per the germline V gene, CDR1 is MGHDK and CDR2 is SYGVNS. The CDR3 has 13 residues. Trimming removed 6 bases from V and 3 bases from J, with 12 bases in between. CDR3 in DNA: TGTGCCAGCAGCTACCTGGCCGGCTACGAGCAGTACTTC. As protein: CASSYLAGYEQYF.

The rearrangement uses TRBV19 and TRBJ1-5, with 9 bases identical to TRBD1. This CDR3 comprises 15 residues. The germline V gene has CDR1 LNHDA and CDR2 SQIVND (reference sequence). Germline trimming cut 3 bases from V and 7 bases from J; bases unmatched to any gene: 7. The CDR3 sequence is CASSIFSGQGQPQHF. CDR3 coding DNA: TGTGCCAGTAGTATCTTCTCGGGACAGGGCCAGCCCCAGCATTTT.

In the case of this clonotype: One end of the junction does not line up with germline, which may come from a read error. V and J are TRBV12-3 or TRBV12-4 and TRBJ2-1, with TRBD2 matching 11 bases. CDR3 length equals 15 residues. Here the CDR3 reads CASSVLGYSGGAAIF. CDR3 bases: TGTGCCAGCAGTGTTTTAGGGTATAGCGGGGGGGCCGCTATCTTC.

This clonotype came up a few times. The chain couples TRBV27 to TRBJ2-3, with D possibly being TRBD1 or TRBD2 (7 bases each). This CDR3 is built from 15 residues. Germline V gives CDR1 MNHEY, CDR2 SMNVEV (reference sequence). Trimming stripped 5 bases from V and 0 bases from J, with 12 bases between. CDR3 residues: CASSRQGGSTDTQYF. CDR3 sequence (DNA): TGTGCCAGCAGTAGACAGGGAGGGAGCACAGATACGCAGTATTTT.

The chain couples TRBV6-6 to TRBJ1-2; 8 positions agree with TRBD1. J was trimmed by 2 bases and V by 5 bases; bases with no gene match: 7. CDR1 and CDR2 (germline): MNHNY, SVGAGI (reference sequence). The CDR3 runs to 15 residues. DNA for the CDR3: TGTGCCAGCAGTCGAAGGACAGGGTCGAACTATGGCTACACCTTC. It yields the protein CASSRRTGSNYGYTF.